This is a list of T cell receptor beta chains from one sample in a study of T cell repertoires in cytomegalovirus infection. TCRdb called the reads again in MiXCR, with one record for every CDR3 protein. The sample records some 220,000 distinct CDR3 sequences, roughly an eighth being singletons. The source material was PBMCs. Every receptor here comes from a human donor in good health (CMV status not recorded). Some clones in this sample may be carry-over from other donors' samples. CDR3s leave out the opening cysteine and the closing phenylalanine or tryptophan. Each record gives: J gene, V gene, CDR3 protein.

TRBJ1-1,TRBV7-2,ASALRGGTEAF
TRBJ2-6,TRBV7-2,ASSFSPPRVGANVLT
TRBJ1-1,TRBV6-2/TRBV6-3,ASSSPGQGSYTEAF
TRBJ1-4,TRBV5-1,ASSSTGGEDEKLF
TRBJ2-3,TRBV7-2,ASSSRRGSTDTQY
TRBJ2-5,TRBV27,ASAPGLAKKTQETQY
TRBJ2-6,TRBV7-2,ASSLGPTGANVLT
TRBJ2-3,TRBV20-1,SAGSSGLYTDTQY
TRBJ2-2,TRBV11-2,ASSLVGQGELF
TRBJ2-7,TRBV28,ASSALQGSSYEQY
TRBJ2-2,TRBV7-3,ASSSGGPNTGELF
TRBJ2-1,TRBV6-2/TRBV6-3,ASRATGTGAANEQF
TRBJ1-1,TRBV25-1,ASESTGGGSEAF
TRBJ2-2,TRBV12-5,ASSGLGYTGELF
TRBJ2-7,TRBV5-5,ASSSQTSDGEQY
TRBJ2-3,TRBV7-2,ASSLARSRTDTQY
TRBJ1-4,TRBV7-7,AVWDRASEKLF
TRBJ1-1,TRBV28,ASSYGSSGDTEAF
TRBJ1-1,TRBV11-2,ASSWTGIEAF
TRBJ2-1,TRBV7-2,ASSPRGGGSYNEQF
TRBJ2-5,TRBV28,ASSTETQY
TRBJ1-2,TRBV14,ASSQVGRGGYGYT